This T cell receptor beta chain originates from a study of OX40 agonist ivuxolimab in advanced cancers. Turning to the study itself: Dose-escalation patients were diagnosed with hepatocellular carcinoma, melanoma, renal cell cancer or head and neck cancer. Study-wide results and limits: Expanded clones belonging to CD8+ T cells outnumbered, on average, those of CD4+.

At baseline, cycle 4 day 1, and cycle 7 day 1, blood was sampled. Assay used: immunoSEQ multiplex PCR; TCRdb lists only in-frame clones, some missing. The sample lists more than 20,000 clones, more than 70% occurring once. V lost 5 bases and J 7 bases, leaving 12 bases between the germline ends. The V gene's germline CDR1 is SEHNR and CDR2 FQNEAQ (reference sequence). The CDR3 totals 12 residues. For this clone: As yet, its antigen is unknown.

This chain connects TRBV7-9 to TRBJ2-7, with a possible D match to TRBD1 (6 bases). The sequences come from CD4+ or CD8+ T cells sorted from blood, collected in a trial of the OX40 agonist ivuxolimab. The receptor was derived from an adult with an advanced solid tumor such as melanoma, head and neck, liver or kidney cancer. DNA for the CDR3: TGTGCCAGCAGCCTGGGGGCGAGGGAGCAGTACTTC. It is translated as CASSLGAREQYF.